This T cell receptor (beta chain) stems from a study of T cells in Graves' hyperthyroidism and ophthalmopathy. The investigators amplified TCR beta CDR3 regions from RNA transcripts. Using the HTBI primer set, a first-round RT-PCR was run on the TCR CDR3. MiXCR, run by TCRdb on the multiplex PCR reads, gives a single entry per CDR3 protein. The sample holds about 250,000 distinct CDR3 sequences, around 24% seen once. Between the trimmed V and J ends, which lost 5 bases and 2 bases, there was a span of 13 bases. Germline values: CDR1 GTSNPN, CDR2 SVGIG (reference sequence). The CDR3 consists of 14 residues. This clonotype was seen more than once but under ten times. Ophthalmopathy patients showed a Clinical Activity Score of at least 3, NOSPECS grade of at least 4 and duration under 3 months.

Sequencing was performed on blood. The chain uses TRBV30 and TRBJ1-5; a weak D match, TRBD1 (5 bases). The sequence was obtained from a woman aged 40 to 50 with Graves' ophthalmopathy. DNA for the CDR3: TGTGCCTGGGGGGGATTGGGAGGCAATCAGCCCCAGCATTTT. The encoded protein is CAWGGLGGNQPQHF.